A single sample gave rise to the 21 T cell receptor beta chains below, sequenced in a study of T cell responses to AZD1222 COVID-19 vaccine. Libraries were prepared by immunoSEQ multiplex PCR; TCRdb keeps only in-frame clonotypes and omits some of them. The sample includes around 96,000 clones, under 95% of them seen just once. The material sequenced was peripheral blood, taken 28 days after the second AZD1222 dose. These receptor sequences come from an adult who received the AZD1222 COVID-19 vaccine.

V gene TRBV2 combines with J gene TRBJ2-1; possible D gene TRBD2, 6 bases. Trimming cost V 4 bases and J 6 bases, with 13 bases left between them. The CDR3 covers 14 residues. Germline lookup yields CDR1 SNHLY and CDR2 FYNNEI. The CDR3 DNA follows: TGTGCCAGCAGTGCACAAGGGACTGTCAATGAGCAGTTCTTC. Translation gives CASSAQGTVNEQFF.

This clone was picked up one time. CDR3 amino acids: CASSRDSSTDTQYF. CDR3 in DNA: TGTGCCAGCAGCCGGGACTCCTCCACAGATACGCAGTATTTT. The chain is built from TRBV3-1 (or the pseudogene TRBV3-2) and TRBJ2-3; weak D call: TRBD2 (6 bases). This CDR3 is built from 14 residues. Per the germline V gene, CDR1 is LGHDT and CDR2 is YNNKEL (reference sequence). V lost 4 bases and J lost 2, with 10 bases in between.

The chain combines TRBV28 with TRBJ2-1, with 8 bases that match TRBD2. Germline V gene sequence: CDR1 MDHEN, CDR2 SYDVKM. Trimming at V came to 2 bases and at J to 8 bases, leaving 5 bases not matched to a gene. The CDR3 spans 14 residues. CDR3 in DNA: TGTGCCAGCAGTTTAAGTCGGGAGGGCGATGAGCAGTTCTTC. Translating gives CASSLSREGDEQFF.

The rearrangement uses TRBV25-1 and TRBJ2-7; D gene unclear. The germline gives CDR1 MGHDK, CDR2 SYGVNS. This CDR3 contains 13 residues. Trimming stripped 7 bases from V and 7 bases from J, with 17 bases between. The CDR3 bases are TGTGCCAGCACCGCGGCCATCCCCCGGGAGCAGTACTTC. This encodes CASTAAIPREQYF.

The chain uses TRBV7-2 and TRBJ1-1, with D tentatively TRBD1 (6 bases). V dropped 3 bases and J dropped 1 base, with 9 bases sitting between them. This CDR3 comprises 14 residues. CDR1 is SGHTA, CDR2 FQGNSA, per germline. CDR3 bases: TGTGCCAGCAGCTTTTCGGGGGCGAACACTGAAGCTTTCTTT. Residues: CASSFSGANTEAFF.

This chain links TRBV14 with TRBJ1-1, with D maybe TRBD1 (5 bases). The germline V gene has CDR1 SGHDN and CDR2 FVKESK. V lost 0 bases, J lost 5 bases, and 13 bases lay in between. The CDR3 is made up of 15 amino acids. The CDR3 is CASSQDAGIWTEAFF. CDR3 DNA: TGTGCCAGCAGCCAAGATGCAGGGATTTGGACTGAAGCTTTCTTT.

The CDR3 sequence is CASSPPNRASGYTF. CDR3 sequence (DNA): TGTGCCAGCAGCCCCCCTAACAGGGCCTCCGGCTACACCTTC. The chain links TRBV28 to TRBJ1-2, with D perhaps matching TRBD1 (6 bases). V lost 6 bases to trimming and J lost 8 bases, with 19 bases between them. The CDR3 extends over 14 amino acids. The germline CDR1 and CDR2 sequences are MDHEN and SYDVKM.

The J gene is TRBJ1-4, the V gene TRBV29-1; D unresolved. The germline V gene has CDR1 SQVTM and CDR2 ANQGSEA. Trimming pared 1 base from V and 8 bases from J, leaving 11 bases between. This CDR3 region has 13 residues. This chain's CDR3 is CSVEGDNREKLFF. The CDR3 region has the DNA TGCAGCGTTGAAGGTGACAATAGGGAAAAACTGTTTTTT.

The rearrangement uses TRBV21-1 and TRBJ1-2; the table's TRBD1 call for D was not verified on the DNA. TRBV21-1 is flagged as a pseudogene. The CDR3 is 14 residues long. CDR3 region: CASSKEGFGYGYTF. CDR3 nucleotides: TGTGCCAGCAGCAAAGAGGGGTTCGGCTATGGCTACACCTTC.

This clone was detected once. The chain couples TRBV7-3 to TRBJ2-1, with 8 nucleotides matching TRBD2. The germline CDR1 and CDR2 sequences are SGHTA and FQGTGA. The CDR3 loop spans 18 amino acids. The junction had 11 bases not matched to a gene; V was cut back by 0 bases and J by 4 bases. The CDR3 loop reads CASSLTLIGGGPYNEQFF. The CDR3 bases are TGTGCCAGCAGCTTAACCCTGATTGGCGGGGGGCCGTACAATGAGCAGTTCTTC.

The V gene is TRBV4-1, the J gene TRBJ1-5; D is undetermined. Germline CDR1 and CDR2: MGHRA and YSYEKL. This CDR3 region has 16 residues. The V and J ends lost 0 bases and 4 bases respectively, with 13 bases between them. The CDR3 sequence is CASSQDSRQANQPQHF. The CDR3 nucleotides read TGCGCCAGCAGCCAAGATTCGAGGCAGGCGAATCAGCCCCAGCATTTT.

The V call is TRBV15, the J call TRBJ2-7, with 7 bases aligning to TRBD2. Trimming removed 3 bases from V and 1 base from J; junction bases left unmatched: 9. Germline V gives CDR1 LNHNV, CDR2 YYDKDF (reference sequence). CDR3 size: 16 residues. The CDR3 region has the DNA TGTGCCACCAGCAGCAAGACCGGGACTACATCCTACGAGCAGTACTTC. Translated: CATSSKTGTTSYEQYF.

CDR3 protein: CASRTPGGNTEAFF. CDR3 coding DNA: TGTGCCAGCAGGACCCCGGGGGGGAACACTGAAGCTTTCTTT. The chain links TRBV6-5 to TRBJ1-1; D possibly corresponds to TRBD1 (5 bases). The germline CDR1 and CDR2 sequences are MNHEY and SVGAGI. There are 14 residues in the CDR3. With 6 bases removed from V and 1 base from J, the gap between germline ends came to 12 bases.

For the CDR3, the DNA is TGTGCCAGCAGCTCGTGGACAGGGGGCCACTATGGCTACACCTTC. Encoded protein: CASSSWTGGHYGYTF. The chain employs TRBV9 and TRBJ1-2; 11 nucleotides align to TRBD1. The CDR3 runs to 15 residues. J was trimmed by 3 bases and V by 4 bases; bases with no gene match: 5. CDR1 is SGDLS, CDR2 YYNGEE, per germline.

The CDR3 nucleotides read TGTGCCAGCAGCTTAGGTTCGACAGGGGTTATCTCCTATGGCTACACCTTC. It is translated as CASSLGSTGVISYGYTF. V gene TRBV7-2 combines with J gene TRBJ1-2, with 8 bases that match TRBD1. Germline CDR1 and CDR2: SGHTA and FQGNSA. This CDR3 region has 17 residues. The junction had 11 bases not matched to a gene; V was cut back by 1 base and J by 4 bases.

This sequence joins TRBV7-9 and TRBJ2-7, with 10 bases that match TRBD2. In germline, CDR1 is SEHNR, CDR2 FQNEAQ (reference sequence). CDR3 length equals 15 residues. With 5 bases clipped from V and 4 bases from J, the junction kept 8 bases outside the gene matches. CDR3 protein: CASSPRRSGGYEQYF. The CDR3 DNA follows: TGTGCCAGCAGCCCACGTCGTAGCGGGGGGTACGAGCAGTACTTC.

The gene calls are TRBV28 and TRBJ2-1; D possibly corresponds to TRBD2 (6 bases). Looked up from germline, CDR1 is MDHEN and CDR2 is SYDVKM. CDR3 size: 12 residues. This CDR3 is CASLAAYNEQFF. In nucleotides, the CDR3 is TGTGCTAGTTTAGCGGCTTACAATGAGCAGTTCTTC.

The chain carries TRBV9 and TRBJ2-2; D remains unclear. Germline values: CDR1 SGDLS, CDR2 YYNGEE. Trimming stripped 0 bases from V and 2 bases from J, with 5 bases between. The CDR3 consists of 14 residues. CDR3 region: CASSVVINTGELFF. DNA for the CDR3: TGTGCCAGCAGCGTAGTAATAAACACCGGGGAGCTGTTTTTT.

The chain combines TRBV6-6 with TRBJ1-5; D not certain. The germline V gene has CDR1 MNHNY and CDR2 SVGAGI (reference sequence). Trimming took 4 bases from V and 5 from J, leaving 15 bases between them. CDR3 length equals 15 residues. CDR3 in amino acids: CASSSPTGKDQPQHF. In nucleotides, the CDR3 is TGTGCCAGCAGTTCGCCCACGGGGAAGGATCAGCCCCAGCATTTT.

V gene TRBV18 combines with J gene TRBJ1-4, with D possibly being TRBD1 (5 bases). Deletions cut 5 bases from V and 8 bases from J, with 12 bases between. Germline lookup yields CDR1 KGHSH and CDR2 LQKENI. The CDR3 totals 13 residues. The CDR3 nucleotides read TGTGCCAGCTCAACAAAACGGGACGAAAAACTGTTTTTT. It is translated as CASSTKRDEKLFF.

The V call is TRBV6-6, the J call TRBJ2-7, with D perhaps matching TRBD2 (6 bases). With 0 bases removed from V and 0 bases from J, the gap between germline ends came to 12 bases. Germline V lookup: CDR1 MNHNY, CDR2 SVGAGI (reference sequence). The CDR3 covers 16 residues. CDR3: CASSYSGLIPSYEQYF. DNA of the CDR3: TGTGCCAGCAGTTACTCCGGACTAATACCCTCCTACGAGCAGTACTTC.